These 30 T cell receptor beta chains came from one sample sequenced in a study of cytomegalovirus exposure and HLA in healthy donors. PCR amplification relied on 60 Vbeta primers (plus 13 Jbeta primers). Sequencing used immunoSEQ multiplex PCR; TCRdb keeps in-frame clones, though not all of them. Among roughly 150,000 clones, 75% to 80% were seen once, and the ten largest hold roughly 0.7%. Input material: PBMCs. These TCRs come from a male donor in good health and CMV-seronegative.

The chain has TRBV1 and TRBJ2-1; TRBD2, the D gene given by the table, was not confirmed from the DNA. TRBV1 is labeled a pseudogene. This CDR3 comprises 16 residues. The CDR3 is CTSTPGLATPYNEQFF. For the CDR3, the DNA is TGCACCAGCACCCCAGGACTAGCAACCCCATACAATGAGCAGTTCTTC.

This clone was seen only a few times. The rearrangement joins TRBV7-8 to TRBJ1-6; D may be TRBD1 (5 bases). The CDR3 loop spans 16 amino acids. Germline V gene data show CDR1 as SGHVS and CDR2 as FQNEAQ. Trimming cost V 1 base and J 9 bases, with 16 bases left between them. This CDR3 reads CASSLVRAGNRSPLHF. CDR3 DNA: TGTGCCAGCAGCTTAGTCAGGGCAGGGAACCGTTCACCCCTCCACTTT. Supplemented by reference TRBV7-8 and TRBJ1-6, the full variable domain reads GAGVSQSPRYKVAKRGQDVALRCDPISGHVSLFWYQQALGQGPEFLTYFQNEAQLDKSGLPSDRFFAERPEGSVSTLKIQRTQQEDSAVYLCASSLVRAGNRSPLHFGNGTRLTVT.

The CDR3 DNA reads as TGTGCCAGCAGCCCCCGTATGGGGAGGTCCTACGAGCAGTACTTC. Translated: CASSPRMGRSYEQYF. The chain links TRBV9 to TRBJ2-7, with a tentative D call TRBD2 (6 bases). CDR1 is SGDLS and CDR2 is YYNGEE in the germline V gene. The V end was cut by 4 bases, the J end by 1 base, with 15 bases between. The CDR3 extends over 15 amino acids.

This rearrangement joins TRBV5-6 to TRBJ1-5; TRBD1 aligns across 7 bases. Germline-derived CDR1 and CDR2 are SGHDT and YYEEEE. V lost 3 bases and J lost 5; bases outside the gene matches: 11. The CDR3 loop spans 16 amino acids. For the CDR3, the DNA is TGTGCCAGCAGCTCACATAGGAGGGGGCGATATCAGCCCCAGCATTTT. It translates to CASSSHRRGRYQPQHF.

The rearrangement uses TRBV11-2 and TRBJ1-2; 9 bases map to TRBD1. CDR1 is SGHAT, CDR2 FQNNGV, per germline. This CDR3 has 17 amino acids. The V and J ends lost 1 base and 0 bases, in that order; junction bases with no gene match: 6. The CDR3 coding sequence is TGTGCCAGCAGCTTAGGCGGGACAGGGAAAACTAACTATGGCTACACCTTC. Protein product: CASSLGGTGKTNYGYTF.

The chain recombines TRBV19 with TRBJ2-3; TRBD2 matches 9 bases. This CDR3 spans 15 amino acids. Germline CDR1 is LNHDA and CDR2 is SQIVND (reference sequence). Trimming at V came to 4 bases and at J to 1 base, leaving 3 bases not matched to a gene. The CDR3 DNA reads TGTGCCAGTAGTAGGAGACTAGCGGGCACAGATACGCAGTATTTT. Translated, it gives CASSRRLAGTDTQYF. Using reference TRBV19 and TRBJ2-3 for the parts outside the CDR3, the full variable domain is DGGITQSPKYLFRKEGQNVTLSCEQNLNHDAMYWYRQDPGQGLRLIYYSQIVNDFQKGDIAEGYSVSREKKESFPLTVTSAQKNPTAFYLCASSRRLAGTDTQYFGPGTRLTVL.

V is TRBV9 and J is TRBJ1-2; D gene uncertain. The germline V gene encodes CDR1 SGDLS and CDR2 YYNGEE. V gave up 3 bases and J gave up 4 bases, with 7 bases separating them. This CDR3 region has 12 residues. CDR3 in amino acids: CASSGRGYGYTF. The CDR3 DNA reads TGTGCCAGCAGCGGGCGGGGCTATGGCTACACCTTC.

The rearrangement links TRBV25-1 to TRBJ2-5; 7 bases align to TRBD2. The J call may be incorrect, as the DNA end agrees better with TRBJ2-7. This CDR3 has 13 residues. The germline CDR1 and CDR2 sequences are MGHDK and SYGVNS. Here the CDR3 DNA reads TGTGCCAGCAGCCTGCGGGAGACGGGCGAGCAGTACTTC. It translates to CASSLRETGEQYF.

The chain carries TRBV10-3 and TRBJ2-2; the match to TRBD2 covers 10 bases. V was clipped by 5 bases and J by 7 bases; unmatched bases: 7. Looked up from germline, CDR1 is ENHRY and CDR2 is SYGVKD. The CDR3 covers 15 residues. As DNA, the CDR3 is TGTGCCATCAGTCTGACTAGCGGGCAAGGCGGGGAGCTGTTTTTT. It yields the protein CAISLTSGQGGELFF.

V is TRBV1 and J is TRBJ2-7; no DNA check was done on the table's D call, TRBD2. TRBV1 is reported as a pseudogene. This CDR3 comprises 13 residues. CDR3 in amino acids: CTSSQALAGEQYF. The DNA of the CDR3 is TGCACCAGCAGCCAAGCGCTAGCGGGTGAGCAGTACTTC.

This clone was detected only once. The chain employs TRBV19 and TRBJ2-1, with 10 bases that match TRBD2. The CDR3 length is 15 residues. CDR1 is LNHDA and CDR2 is SQIVND in the germline V gene (reference sequence). Trimming at V came to 5 bases and at J to 7 bases, leaving 8 bases not matched to a gene. The CDR3 DNA reads as TGTGCCAGTAGTTGGCCTAGCGGGAGAGATAATGAGCAGTTCTTC. Its protein product is CASSWPSGRDNEQFF. The complete variable domain, with remaining parts taken from reference TRBV19 and TRBJ2-1, reads DGGITQSPKYLFRKEGQNVTLSCEQNLNHDAMYWYRQDPGQGLRLIYYSQIVNDFQKGDIAEGYSVSREKKESFPLTVTSAQKNPTAFYLCASSWPSGRDNEQFFGPGTRLTVL.

V usage is TRBV4-3 and J usage is TRBJ2-7; TRBD2 matches 12 bases. V was pared by 2 bases and J by 2 bases, with 7 bases of the junction left unmatched. Germline V lookup: CDR1 LGHNA, CDR2 YSLEER. The length of the CDR3 is 17 residues. The CDR3, as DNA: TGCGCCAGCAGCCAATTTTTGACTAGCGGGAGAACCTACGAGCAGTACTTC. This gives the protein CASSQFLTSGRTYEQYF.

The V call is TRBV9, the J call TRBJ2-2; no firm D call. Germline CDR1 and CDR2: SGDLS and YYNGEE. Trimming left V 2 bases short and J 3 bases short, with 5 bases between. The CDR3 is 13 residues long. CDR3 sequence (DNA): TGTGCCAGCAGCGTCTACTACACCGGGGAGCTGTTTTTT. As protein: CASSVYYTGELFF.

This chain links TRBV11-2 with TRBJ2-1; TRBD2 matches at 13 bases. This CDR3 spans 13 amino acids. J gave up 7 bases and V 10 bases, and 4 bases lay outside the gene matches. Germline V gives CDR1 SGHAT, CDR2 FQNNGV. The DNA of the CDR3 is TGTGCCACCAGACTAGCGGGGGGTAATGAGCAGTTCTTC. Its translation is CATRLAGGNEQFF.

The chain recombines TRBV29-1 with TRBJ2-1; no clear D gene. CDR3 size: 14 residues. In germline, CDR1 is SQVTM, CDR2 ANQGSEA. The V gene lost 3 bases and the J gene lost 0 bases, with 9 bases spanning the gap. Here the CDR3 DNA reads TGCAGCGTTGACGACGGGTACTCCTACAATGAGCAGTTCTTC. Translating gives CSVDDGYSYNEQFF.

The chain uses TRBV2 and TRBJ2-2; 7 nucleotides match TRBD2. Trimming cost V 6 bases and J 2 bases; bases outside gene matches: 3. Germline CDR1 reads SNHLY; CDR2 reads FYNNEI. The CDR3 runs to 14 residues. The CDR3 sequence: CASSQRDNTGELFF. The CDR3 bases are TGTGCCAGCAGCCAGCGGGACAACACCGGGGAGCTGTTTTTT.

Concerning this clone itself: This CDR3 is also generated by other DNA sequences in the sample. The V call is TRBV10-3, the J call TRBJ1-2, with TRBD1 identical over 8 bases. CDR3 length: 17 amino acids. V gave up 3 bases and J gave up 0 bases; unmatched junction bases: 9. CDR1 is ENHRY, CDR2 SYGVKD, per germline. The CDR3 bases are TGTGCCATCAGTGACTCCAGGGGGCAAGTAGCTAACTATGGCTACACCTTC. Translating it yields CAISDSRGQVANYGYTF.

This clone was seen just once. V usage is TRBV7-2 and J usage is TRBJ2-3, with 11 nucleotides matching TRBD2. Trimming took 1 base from V and 2 from J; bases not matched to a gene: 5. The V gene's germline CDR1 is SGHTA and CDR2 FQGNSA. The CDR3 spans 17 residues. CDR3 sequence: CASSLVSSGGHTDTQYF. The CDR3 coding sequence is TGTGCCAGCAGCTTAGTATCTAGCGGGGGGCACACAGATACGCAGTATTTT.

To note about this clone: This likely comes from a read error, as the CDR3 has no conserved phenylalanine or tryptophan at its end. The J gene is TRBJ1-5, the V gene TRBV2, with TRBD1 identical over 9 bases. The CDR3 length is 13 residues. CDR1 and CDR2 from the germline V gene are SNHLY and FYNNEI. The V segment lost 7 bases and the J segment 4 bases; nucleotides outside the gene matches: 2. The CDR3 here is CASTGQGNQPQHL. CDR3 nucleotide sequence: TGTGCCAGCACGGGACAGGGTAATCAGCCCCAGCATCTT.

The chain joins TRBV7-9 to TRBJ2-1; 8 bases are a match to TRBD1. Germline lookup yields CDR1 SEHNR and CDR2 FQNEAQ (reference sequence). The CDR3 consists of 16 residues. J lost 9 bases, V lost 6 bases, and 16 bases had no gene match. In DNA, the CDR3 is TGTGCCAGCAGGCGTATTGGACAGGGTACCTCGAGTGAGCAGTTCTTC. This encodes CASRRIGQGTSSEQFF.

This clone was counted only a few times. The gene calls are TRBV12-5 and TRBJ1-5; D remains unclear. From germline, CDR1 is LGHNT and CDR2 FRNRAP. CDR3 length: 16 residues. V gave up 4 bases and J gave up 1 base, with 14 bases separating them. CDR3 in amino acids: CASGWSILGSNQPQHF. The DNA of the CDR3 is TGTGCTAGTGGTTGGAGCATCCTAGGAAGCAATCAGCCCCAGCATTTT.

This chain joins TRBV7-3 and TRBJ1-4; maybe TRBD1 (6 bases). The CDR3 runs 14 residues. Germline CDR1 reads SGHTA; CDR2 reads FQGTGA. Trimming removed 2 bases from V and 7 bases from J, with 11 bases in between. Here the CDR3 reads CASSLGGAGEKLFF. CDR3 nucleotides: TGTGCCAGCAGCTTAGGGGGGGCCGGTGAAAAACTGTTTTTT. The variable domain in full, with the rest retrieved from reference TRBV7-3 and TRBJ1-4, is GAGVSQTPSNKVTEKGKYVELRCDPISGHTALYWYRQSLGQGPEFLIYFQGTGAADDSGLPNDRFFAVRPEGSVSTLKIQRTERGDSAVYLCASSLGGAGEKLFFGSGTQLSVL.

J is TRBJ2-2 and V is TRBV11-1, with 9 positions matching TRBD1. The germline CDR1 and CDR2 sequences are SGHAT and FQDESV (reference sequence). This CDR3 has 17 amino acids. V lost 0 bases, J lost 2 bases, and 4 bases stayed unmatched. CDR3: CASSLAHRGLNTGELFF. CDR3 DNA: TGTGCCAGCAGCTTAGCTCACAGGGGGCTTAACACCGGGGAGCTGTTTTTT. Looking up the rest from reference TRBV11-1 and TRBJ2-2 gives the full variable domain: EAEVAQSPRYKITEKSQAVAFWCDPISGHATLYWYRQILGQGPELLVQFQDESVVDDSQLPKDRFSAERLKGVDSTLKIQPAELGDSAMYLCASSLAHRGLNTGELFFGEGSRLTVL.

This chain uses TRBV7-9 with TRBJ1-5, with no clear D. The CDR3 spans 13 residues. Trimming cost V 6 bases and J 0 bases, with 6 bases left between them. The germline V gene has CDR1 SEHNR and CDR2 FQNEAQ (reference sequence). Here the CDR3 reads CASSRDSNQPQHF. The DNA for the CDR3 is TGTGCCAGCAGTCGGGATAGCAATCAGCCCCAGCATTTT.

The rearrangement links TRBV5-6 to TRBJ2-5, with a weak D call TRBD1 (6 bases). Trimming removed 5 bases from V and 4 bases from J, with 24 bases in between. Germline loops: CDR1 SGHDT, CDR2 YYEEEE. The CDR3 has 17 amino acids. The CDR3 nucleotides are TGTGCCAGCAGACGTTCCGGGACACGCGTTCAGGGAGAGACCCAGTACTTC. It translates to CASRRSGTRVQGETQYF.

The CDR3 sequence is CASRNKQGEGNTEAFF. The CDR3 region has the DNA TGTGCCAGCCGAAATAAACAGGGAGAAGGAAACACTGAAGCTTTCTTT. The V call is TRBV7-6, the J call TRBJ1-1; a possible D gene is TRBD1 (6 bases). The germline V and J ends were trimmed by 8 bases and 2 bases, with 21 bases remaining between them. CDR3 length: 16 amino acids. The germline gives CDR1 SGHVS, CDR2 FNYEAQ. The whole variable domain, remainder taken from reference TRBV7-6 and TRBJ1-1, is GAGVSQSPRYKVTKRGQDVALRCDPISGHVSLYWYRQALGQGPEFLTYFNYEAQQDKSGLPNDRFSAERPEGSISTLTIQRTEQRDSAMYRCASRNKQGEGNTEAFFGQGTRLTVV.

This clone was seen a few times. The chain recombines TRBV4-1 with TRBJ2-1; TRBD2 aligns across 8 bases. This CDR3 has 21 residues. With 2 bases clipped from V and 4 bases from J, the junction kept 22 bases outside the gene matches. Germline lookup yields CDR1 MGHRA and CDR2 YSYEKL. The CDR3 DNA reads TGCGCCAGCAGCCAACTGTCGGGGGGGGCCGGGACCCTAGTAAGATACAATGAGCAGTTCTTC. It is translated as CASSQLSGGAGTLVRYNEQFF.

The gene calls are TRBV14 and TRBJ1-1; 11 nucleotides match TRBD1. Per the germline V gene, CDR1 is SGHDN and CDR2 is FVKESK. This CDR3 is 13 amino acids long. V dropped 3 bases and J dropped 10; count of bases not matched to a gene: 4. This CDR3 is CASSHGTGGVAFF. CDR3 nucleotide sequence: TGTGCCAGCAGCCATGGGACAGGGGGAGTAGCTTTCTTT.

The CDR3 sequence: CASSRTSGRGWDTQYF. The DNA of the CDR3 is TGTGCCAGCAGCCGGACTAGCGGGAGAGGTTGGGATACGCAGTATTTT. The chain recombines TRBV2 with TRBJ2-3; TRBD2 aligns across 13 bases. The germline V gene encodes CDR1 SNHLY and CDR2 FYNNEI. V was pared by 6 bases and J by 6 bases, with 9 bases of the junction left unmatched. CDR3 length: 16 amino acids.

The V and J genes are TRBV7-6 and TRBJ1-1; D perhaps matches TRBD1 (5 bases). This CDR3 contains 14 residues. V gave up 2 bases and J gave up 1 base, with 8 bases separating them. Germline V gene data show CDR1 as SGHVS and CDR2 as FNYEAQ. The CDR3 here is CASSLKTGNTEAFF. CDR3 nucleotide sequence: TGTGCCAGCAGCTTAAAAACAGGGAACACTGAAGCTTTCTTT.